What follows describes a single TCR beta chain. What this receptor recognizes is not known. These data belong to a study of CXCR3-negative and CXCR3-positive naive CD8 T cells (dated by TCRdb to the late 2010s). General notes on the study: Roughly 150 million TRB reads were obtained in total, roughly 1.5 +/- 0.3 million reads per library. Naive subsets from 5 or 6 donors and memory cells from 3 donors were included in the TRBV-TRBJ cluster analysis. The diversity and physicochemical repertoire analyses included fewer than twelve donors pooled from two independent experiments. Broad study findings and their caveats: Because surface CD5, which is linked to self-reactivity in mice, was comparable between the naive subsets, TCR interaction strength was also inferred from the physicochemical properties of TRB CDR3s. Naive CXCR3-negative and CXCR3-positive cells from the same donor showed similar TRBV-TRBJ usage, whereas memory cells showed distinct patterns. Both naive subsets had comparably high repertoire diversity, while memory CD8+ T cells had much lower repertoire diversity. Freshly isolated PBMCs were used for most assays because CXCR3 expression partially decreased after cryopreservation.

The reads were generated on a NextSeq 550. The Human TCR Profiling Kit (MiLaboratory) was used to prepare UMI-labeled 5' RACE TRB cDNA libraries. cDNA synthesis used the entire amount of extracted RNA, and PCR amplification then used the entire amount of cDNA produced. Libraries were prepared in parallel using an identical number of PCR cycles. The paper's processing steps were these. With a minimum of two reads required per UMI, MIGEC and MiXCR pulled out about 49,000 +/- 11,000 unique UMI-labeled TRB cDNA molecules from each library. On average, about 40,000 +/- 10,000 functional in-frame TRB CDR3 nucleotide clonotypes lacking stop codons were found per library. Diversity metrics, including normalized Shannon-Wiener and Chao1, were computed in VDJtools after downsampling to 5000 UMI-labeled TRB molecules per sample. For the central five CDR3 residues, VDJtools calculated physicochemical properties weighted by clonotype size, namely interaction energy, strength, volume and Kidera factor 4. TCRdb reprocessed the reads, reporting each CDR3 protein sequence once and no DNA. In this record, the V and J calls reflect TCRdb's handling and not the investigators' own analysis. The sample's records list approximately 60,000 distinct CDR3 sequences. The biggest ten clones account for 23% of the sample.

For each CD8+ T cell subset, flow sorting was done in triplicate, and roughly 320,000 cells per subset went directly into RLT lysis buffer. Peripheral blood mononuclear cells were isolated from buffy coats using standard density gradient centrifugation. Total RNA was extracted from sorted cells with an RNeasy Mini Kit. From its cysteine to its phenylalanine, the CDR3 spans 13 amino acids. No DNA accompanies this entry. The germline V gene supplies CDR1 KGHDR and CDR2 SFDVKD. The chain uses TRBV24-1 and TRBJ2-7; without DNA, the TCRdb call of TRBD1 cannot be checked. The sequence derives from a human donor in good health. Some clones in this sample may be carry-over from other donors' samples. Source material: memory CD8+ T cells from blood. The cell subset or site label of this sample denotes: conventional CD8+ memory T cells (TMEM), sorted as controls. The CDR3 in this case is CATGGLRIGEQYF.